This T cell receptor (beta chain) was sequenced during a study of blood T cell repertoires in COVID-19. Study information: Samples came from the United States, Italy and Spain, spanning acute and convalescent COVID-19. T cells, B-cell-depleted T cells, or PBMCs supplied cDNA or gDNA.

J was trimmed by 2 bases and V by 4 bases; bases with no gene match: 9. In germline, CDR1 is SGHDT, CDR2 YYEEEE. The CDR3 sequence is 15 residues long. In the original workflow: Amplification with reference gene primers provided the estimates of nucleated cell counts. Assay used: immunoSEQ multiplex PCR; TCRdb lists only in-frame clones, some missing. That table supplies the V and J calls and clone size; D and trimming were determined from the DNA. The data contain some 16,000 clones, 70% to 90% of them seen just once; the ten biggest clones take up about 9.3%. The chain employs TRBV5-6 and TRBJ2-7, with 7 bases lining up with TRBD1. The clonotype comes from a man of 80 years or more with acute or convalescent COVID-19. Sequences were obtained from peripheral blood. The CDR3 spells CASSGRTGNPYEQYF. CDR3 coding DNA: TGTGCCAGCAGCGGACGGACAGGAAACCCCTACGAGCAGTACTTC.